Presented here are 16 T cell receptor beta chains from one specimen sequenced in a study of blood T cell repertoires in COVID-19. Measured with immunoSEQ multiplex PCR; TCRdb has only the in-frame clones, and not every one. The sample has about 210,000 clones, about 86% seen once. Material for sequencing was PBMCs or T cells enriched from blood (not recorded which). All receptors derive from a woman aged 40 to 50 in a cohort exposed to, infected with or recovered from COVID-19 (not recorded which).

The chain is built from TRBV27 and TRBJ1-1, with 8 bases fitting TRBD1. There are 15 residues in the CDR3. The germline V gene encodes CDR1 MNHEY and CDR2 SMNVEV (reference sequence). J lost 1 base, V lost 5 bases, and 6 bases had no gene match. The CDR3 protein is CASSIKTGGNTEAFF. CDR3 coding DNA: TGTGCCAGCAGTATAAAAACAGGGGGGAACACTGAAGCTTTCTTT.

The chain combines TRBV5-4 with TRBJ2-7; 9 positions match TRBD1. Germline-derived CDR1 and CDR2 are SGHNT and YYREEE (reference sequence). Unmatched junction bases numbered 11, after V lost 2 bases and J lost 5 bases. The CDR3 runs 16 residues. The CDR3 sequence: CASSLEAGTGSDEQYF. CDR3 bases: TGTGCCAGCAGCTTAGAAGCCGGGACAGGGAGCGACGAGCAGTACTTC.

J is TRBJ2-1 and V is TRBV15; 10 bases fit TRBD2. In germline, CDR1 is LNHNV, CDR2 YYDKDF (reference sequence). V dropped 3 bases and J dropped 8; count of bases not matched to a gene: 4. The CDR3 runs to 14 residues. The CDR3 nucleotides read TGTGCCACCAGCAGGGGACTAGCGAGCGATGAGCAGTTCTTC. Its translation: CATSRGLASDEQFF.

This clone is a singleton in its sample. The rearrangement joins TRBV5-1 to TRBJ2-1, with 10 nucleotides matching TRBD2. The CDR3 contains 15 residues. CDR1 SGHRS and CDR2 YFSETQ come from the germline V gene. Trimming removed 2 bases from V and 4 bases from J; junction bases left unmatched: 3. The CDR3 DNA reads TGCGCCAGCAGCTTTTCTAGCGGGGGTTACAATGAGCAGTTCTTC. It specifies CASSFSSGGYNEQFF.

The CDR3 DNA reads TGTGCCAGCACCCGGACAGGGCCGCCAGTTAATGAAAAACTGTTTTTT. Protein sequence: CASTRTGPPVNEKLFF. The chain employs TRBV2 and TRBJ1-4; 8 bases are shared with TRBD1. V trimming: 7 bases; J trimming: 4 bases; junction bases outside the gene matches: 11. The CDR3 runs to 16 residues. CDR1 is SNHLY, CDR2 FYNNEI, per germline.

This chain joins TRBV27 and TRBJ2-7; 9 nucleotides line up with TRBD1. V lost 3 bases to trimming and J lost 5 bases; unmatched junction nucleotides: 5. This CDR3 has 14 residues. The V gene's germline CDR1 is MNHEY and CDR2 SMNVEV (reference sequence). The CDR3 spells CASSLGQGAHEQYF. DNA for the CDR3: TGTGCCAGCAGTTTGGGACAGGGTGCCCACGAGCAGTACTTC.

This clone appeared a single time. The chain combines TRBV6-4 with TRBJ2-1; 8 bases are shared with TRBD2. Germline V CDR1 and CDR2: MRHNA, SNTAGT. The V segment lost 2 bases and the J segment 7 bases; nucleotides outside the gene matches: 4. The CDR3 sequence is 14 residues long. The CDR3 sequence: CASSDGIAGNEQFF. The CDR3 DNA sequence: TGTGCCAGCAGTGACGGGATAGCGGGGAATGAGCAGTTCTTC.

The rearrangement links TRBV2 to TRBJ2-5; 8 bases agree with TRBD1. Germline V gives CDR1 SNHLY, CDR2 FYNNEI. The J segment lost 5 bases and the V segment lost 5 bases, leaving 7 bases of the junction unmatched. The CDR3 extends over 14 amino acids. The CDR3 DNA reads TGTGCCAGCAGTCGACAGGGGCAGAGGGAGACCCAGTACTTC. Protein sequence: CASSRQGQRETQYF.

In regard to this clone: Within the sample, other DNA sequences also encode this same CDR3. The V call is TRBV19, the J call TRBJ2-7, with 7 bases matching TRBD1. In germline, CDR1 is LNHDA, CDR2 SQIVND (reference sequence). CDR3 length equals 13 residues. The V gene end was trimmed by 3 bases and the J gene end by 2 bases; junction bases not matched to a gene: 1. CDR3 amino acids: CASSIQGAYEQYF. The DNA for the CDR3 is TGTGCCAGTAGTATCCAGGGGGCCTACGAGCAGTACTTC.

The genes are TRBV5-4 and TRBJ2-1; TRBD1 matches at 10 bases. This CDR3 has 16 amino acids. Germline trimming cut 4 bases from V and 4 bases from J; bases unmatched to any gene: 8. Germline values: CDR1 SGHNT, CDR2 YYREEE (reference sequence). Here the CDR3 reads CASSATRDRGYNEQFF. DNA for the CDR3: TGTGCCAGCAGCGCAACCCGGGACAGGGGATACAATGAGCAGTTCTTC.

The genes are TRBV7-9 and TRBJ2-7; 7 bases align to TRBD2. The J segment lost 2 bases and the V segment lost 5 bases, leaving 9 bases of the junction unmatched. CDR3 length: 15 residues. The germline gives CDR1 SEHNR, CDR2 FQNEAQ (reference sequence). CDR3 bases: TGTGCCAGCAGCCAGCGGGGACCGTCAACCTACGAGCAGTACTTC. Amino acids: CASSQRGPSTYEQYF. Filled out from reference TRBV7-9 and TRBJ2-7, the complete variable domain reads DTGVSQNPRHKITKRGQNVTFRCDPISEHNRLYWYRQTLGQGPEFLTYFQNEAQLEKSRLLSDRFSAERPKGSFSTLEIQRTEQGDSAMYLCASSQRGPSTYEQYFGPGTRLTVT.

The chain is built from TRBV11-1 and TRBJ2-7, with TRBD2 as a possible D gene (7 bases). V lost 5 bases and J 3 bases, leaving 17 bases between the germline ends. Germline V lookup: CDR1 SGHAT, CDR2 FQDESV (reference sequence). The CDR3 extends over 15 amino acids. In DNA form, the CDR3 reads TGTGCCAGCAGCCCCCCGAGGGGGGGATTCTACGAGCAGTACTTC. This sequence encodes CASSPPRGGFYEQYF. Looking up the rest from reference TRBV11-1 and TRBJ2-7 gives the full variable domain: EAEVAQSPRYKITEKSQAVAFWCDPISGHATLYWYRQILGQGPELLVQFQDESVVDDSQLPKDRFSAERLKGVDSTLKIQPAELGDSAMYLCASSPPRGGFYEQYFGPGTRLTVT.

The chain links TRBV27 to TRBJ1-1, with D possibly being TRBD1 (5 bases). The CDR3 consists of 13 residues. V dropped 8 bases and J dropped 4 bases, with 14 bases sitting between them. Germline lookup yields CDR1 MNHEY and CDR2 SMNVEV (reference sequence). CDR3 amino acids: CASATWGGTEAFF. The CDR3, as DNA: TGTGCCAGCGCAACTTGGGGGGGCACTGAAGCTTTCTTT.

This rearrangement joins TRBV6-2 or TRBV6-3 to TRBJ2-5; D is uncertain. Germline-derived CDR1 and CDR2 are MNHEY and SVGEGT. The CDR3 has 17 residues. V shed 6 bases and J shed 5 bases, with 25 bases lying between them. This chain's CDR3 is CASSSVSSSAPRETQYF. The CDR3 bases are TGTGCCAGCAGCTCCGTTAGTAGCAGCGCCCCAAGGGAGACCCAGTACTTC.

This clone has ten or more counts. J is TRBJ2-7 and V is TRBV6-6, with D perhaps TRBD2 (6 bases). This CDR3 is built from 12 residues. V was pared by 8 bases and J by 2 bases, with 10 bases between. Germline lookup yields CDR1 MNHNY and CDR2 SVGAGI (reference sequence). The CDR3 protein is CASRTGAYEQYF. The DNA of the CDR3 is TGTGCCAGCCGAACGGGAGCCTACGAGCAGTACTTC.

V usage is TRBV4-1 and J usage is TRBJ2-1; TRBD2 aligns across 9 bases. V lost 2 bases and J lost 8; bases outside the gene matches: 4. Germline-derived CDR1 and CDR2 are MGHRA and YSYEKL. This CDR3 is built from 14 residues. CDR3 sequence (DNA): TGCGCCAGCAGCCAAAAGAGCGGGAGGCATGAGCAGTTCTTC. This sequence encodes CASSQKSGRHEQFF.